Listed below are T cell receptor beta chains from one sample, sequenced in a study of cytomegalovirus exposure and HLA in healthy donors. Assay used: immunoSEQ multiplex PCR; TCRdb lists only in-frame clones, some missing. The sample includes 90,000 to 100,000 clones, 50% to 75% seen only once; the top ten take roughly 3.9%. Input material: PBMCs. Every receptor here comes from a man aged 25 to 45 in good health and CMV-seronegative. Both conserved end residues are part of each CDR3. The D gene is left open where the match is weak. Expanded clones get a size class; other rows say once, few or many, or leave the size out.

j_call clone_size v_call d_call cdr3_aa cdr3_nt
TRBJ1-5 NA TRBV21-1 NA CASSKDRRNSNQPQHF TGTGCCAGCAGCAAAGACAGAAGAAATAGCAATCAGCCCCAGCATTTT
TRBJ1-5 NA TRBV7-6 NA CASSLAPGDNQPQHF TGTGCCAGCAGCTTAGCGCCGGGGGACAATCAGCCCCAGCATTTT
TRBJ2-7 NA TRBV5-4 NA CASSLADSGTPLLYEQYF TGTGCCAGCAGCTTGGCCGATAGCGGAACCCCCCTTTTATACGAGCAGTACTTC
TRBJ2-5 NA TRBV6-4 NA CASSDSFSGIETQYF TGTGCCAGCAGTGACTCGTTTTCAGGGATAGAGACCCAGTACTTC
TRBJ2-5 NA TRBV7-7 TRBD2 CASSFGSGRTQYF TGTGCTAGCAGCTTCGGTAGCGGGAGGACCCAGTACTTC
TRBJ2-2 once TRBV28 TRBD1 CASSGDRGLATGELFF TGTGCCAGCAGTGGGGACAGGGGGCTAGCCACCGGGGAGCTGTTTTTT
TRBJ2-1 NA TRBV19 NA CASSIGASGYNEQFF TGTGCCAGTAGTATTGGGGCGAGTGGCTACAATGAGCAGTTCTTC
TRBJ1-5 NA TRBV7-2 TRBD1 CASSSQTGDQPQHF TGTGCCAGCAGCTCCCAGACAGGGGATCAGCCCCAGCATTTT
TRBJ2-1 few TRBV5-1 TRBD2 CASSRQRGDYNEQFF TGCGCCAGCAGCAGACAGCGGGGGGATTACAATGAGCAGTTCTTC
TRBJ2-6 NA TRBV27 TRBD1 CASSLRFWTGYSGANVLTF TGTGCCAGCAGTTTAAGGTTTTGGACAGGCTACTCTGGGGCCAACGTCCTGACTTTC
TRBJ2-1 NA TRBV11-3 TRBD1 CASSLDGGTGNPNEQFF TGTGCCAGCAGCTTAGATGGCGGGACAGGGAACCCTAATGAGCAGTTCTTC
TRBJ2-1 NA TRBV5-1 NA CASSGGISGPYNEQFF TGCGCCAGCAGCGGCGGGATCAGCGGGCCCTACAATGAGCAGTTCTTC
TRBJ2-7 NA TRBV5-1 TRBD1 CASAPPTGTAYEQYF TGCGCCAGCGCGCCCCCGACCGGGACAGCCTACGAGCAGTACTTC
TRBJ2-7 NA TRBV28 TRBD2 CASSPPGGSGRGYEQYF TGTGCCAGCAGTCCCCCCGGGGGTAGCGGGAGGGGTTACGAGCAGTACTTC
TRBJ1-5 once TRBV15 TRBD1 CATSPTGGRNQPQHF TGTGCCACCAGCCCTACAGGGGGCCGCAATCAGCCCCAGCATTTT
TRBJ2-7 once TRBV7-2 TRBD2 CASSLVGLAGGDNYEQYF TGTGCCAGCAGCTTGGTGGGACTAGCGGGGGGGGATAACTACGAGCAGTACTTC
TRBJ1-1 NA TRBV28 NA CASRKGQLNTEAFF TGTGCCAGCAGGAAAGGACAGCTGAATACTGAAGCTTTCTTT
TRBJ1-2 NA TRBV19 TRBD1 CASQSYRGPSNYGYTF TGTGCCAGCCAGTCGTACAGGGGGCCATCCAACTATGGCTACACCTTC
TRBJ1-6 few TRBV11-2 TRBD1 CASSLRTGVNSPLHF TGTGCCAGCAGCTTAAGGACAGGGGTTAATTCACCCCTCCACTTT
TRBJ2-7 few TRBV7-2 TRBD2 CASSFLAGGAYEQYF TGTGCCAGCAGCTTCCTAGCGGGAGGAGCCTACGAGCAGTACTTC
TRBJ2-7 NA TRBV19 NA CASSMGQVLVYEQYF TGTGCCAGTAGTATGGGTCAGGTTCTGGTGTACGAGCAGTACTTC
TRBJ1-5 NA TRBV19 NA CASNSGVQPQHF TGTGCCAGTAACTCGGGGGTACAGCCCCAGCATTTT
TRBJ2-4 NA TRBV28 TRBD2 CASSSDLREAGDIQYF TGTGCCAGCAGTTCAGACTTGCGGGAGGCCGGGGACATTCAGTACTTC
TRBJ1-4 NA TRBV4-1 NA CASTPGARAEKLFF TGCGCCAGCACGCCAGGGGCCCGGGCTGAAAAACTGTTTTTT
TRBJ1-3 NA TRBV7-2 NA CASSPDRLGNTIYF TGTGCCAGCAGCCCTGACAGATTAGGAAACACCATATATTTT
TRBJ2-7 few TRBV7-3 NA CSSSPLGGGYEQYF TGTTCCAGCAGCCCCCTGGGAGGGGGCTACGAGCAGTACTTC
TRBJ1-5 NA TRBV19 NA CASSIGGGQANQPQHF TGTGCCAGTAGTATAGGGGGGGGGCAAGCCAATCAGCCCCAGCATTTT
TRBJ1-1 few TRBV6-1 NA CASSEEDGSGTEAFF TGTGCCAGCAGTGAAGAAGATGGGAGCGGCACTGAAGCTTTCTTT
TRBJ2-2 once TRBV27 NA CASSVRGSDGELFF TGTGCCAGCAGTGTCAGGGGTAGCGACGGGGAGCTGTTTTTT
TRBJ2-1 NA TRBV6-5 NA CASTMRGPYNEQFF TGTGCCAGCACTATGCGGGGGCCCTACAATGAGCAGTTCTTC
TRBJ2-1 NA TRBV11-3 TRBD2 CASSLGGSSYNEQFF TGTGCCAGCAGCTTAGGCGGGAGCTCCTACAATGAGCAGTTCTTC
TRBJ2-3 few TRBV15 NA CATSSFGGDADTQYF TGTGCCACCAGCAGTTTTGGAGGGGACGCAGATACGCAGTATTTT
TRBJ2-2 NA TRBV30 NA CAWARGTGELFF TGTGCCTGGGCCAGAGGGACCGGGGAGCTGTTTTTT
TRBJ2-2 few TRBV7-3 TRBD1 CASRQGHLGAGELFF TGTGCCAGCAGACAGGGGCACCTTGGGGCCGGGGAGCTGTTTTTT
TRBJ2-7 NA TRBV4-2 TRBD1 CASSHGTVRYEQYF TGTGCCAGCAGCCATGGGACAGTCCGGTACGAGCAGTACTTC
TRBJ2-3 few TRBV6-4 NA CASSDSTSTDTQYF TGTGCCAGCAGTGACTCGACTAGCACAGATACGCAGTATTTT
TRBJ1-5 NA TRBV5-5 NA CASSPLGGQPQHF TGTGCCAGCAGCCCCCTGGGAGGTCAGCCCCAGCATTTT
TRBJ2-2 NA TRBV9 TRBD2 CASTFTSGSDGELFF TGTGCCAGCACCTTTACTAGCGGGAGCGACGGGGAGCTGTTTTTT
TRBJ2-3 once TRBV4-2 TRBD2 CASSRRLAGGNTDTQYF TGTGCCAGCAGCCGCAGACTAGCGGGGGGGAACACAGATACGCAGTATTTT
TRBJ2-3 NA TRBV9 NA CASSVEDSFPPTDTQYF TGTGCCAGCAGCGTAGAGGACAGTTTTCCCCCCACAGATACGCAGTATTTT
TRBJ2-7 NA TRBV9 TRBD1 CASSFGTGSYEQYF TGTGCCAGCAGCTTCGGGACAGGGTCCTACGAGCAGTACTTC
TRBJ2-3 NA TRBV2 TRBD1 CASRGTGTDTQYF TGTGCCAGCAGGGGGACAGGGACAGATACGCAGTATTTT
TRBJ2-3 NA TRBV7-9 TRBD1 CSSSYWTGSTDTQYF TGTTCCAGCAGCTATTGGACAGGTTCCACAGATACGCAGTATTTT
TRBJ2-2 NA TRBV2 NA CASRAGNTGELFF TGTGCCAGCAGAGCGGGGAACACCGGGGAGCTGTTTTTT
TRBJ2-1 once TRBV6-6 TRBD2 CASRPPGLVGGNEQFF TGTGCCAGCAGACCTCCGGGACTAGTAGGTGGGAATGAGCAGTTCTTC
TRBJ1-3 NA TRBV13 NA CASSLSTDSGNTIYF TGTGCCAGCAGCCTCTCGACTGACTCTGGAAACACCATATATTTT
TRBJ2-1 NA TRBV4-1 TRBD1 CASSQPGQGKNEQFF TGCGCCAGCAGCCAACCGGGACAGGGTAAGAATGAGCAGTTCTTC
TRBJ2-3 NA TRBV7-6 NA CASSLERADTQYF TGTGCCAGCAGCTTAGAACGCGCCGATACGCAGTATTTT
TRBJ2-6 NA TRBV12-5 NA CASGTGSGANVPTF TGTGCTAGTGGTACAGGGTCTGGGGCCAACGTCCCGACTTTC
TRBJ1-3 NA TRBV5-1 TRBD1 CASSPQTGGISGNTIYF TGCGCCAGCAGCCCACAGACAGGGGGTATCTCTGGAAACACCATATATTTT
TRBJ1-6 few TRBV6-5 TRBD1 CASSYGQGVGSPLHF TGTGCCAGCAGTTACGGACAGGGGGTCGGTTCACCCCTCCACTTT
TRBJ2-1 NA TRBV7-6 TRBD2 CASSLFTSGSNEQFF TGTGCCAGCAGCTTATTCACTAGCGGGAGCAATGAGCAGTTCTTC
TRBJ1-2 NA TRBV14 TRBD1 CASSDHRDRVGANYGYTF TGTGCCAGCAGCGACCACCGGGACAGGGTGGGAGCTAACTATGGCTACACCTTC
TRBJ2-5 NA TRBV9 TRBD2 CASSSATSGGETQYF TGTGCCAGCAGCTCCGCGACTAGCGGGGGGGAGACCCAGTACTTC
TRBJ2-4 NA TRBV5-6 TRBD2 CASSWREGSSIQYF TGTGCCAGCAGCTGGCGGGAGGGCAGTAGCATTCAGTACTTC
TRBJ2-3 NA TRBV21-1 NA CASSATATDTQYF TGTGCCAGCAGCGCGACAGCCACAGATACGCAGTATTTT
TRBJ1-5 NA TRBV19 TRBD1 CASTAPGGLGQPQHF TGTGCCAGTACCGCACCAGGGGGCCTGGGTCAACCCCAGCATTTT
TRBJ2-3 few TRBV7-2 TRBD1 CASSLAGQADTQYF TGTGCCAGCAGCTTAGCGGGACAGGCAGATACGCAGTATTTT